This entry lists 9 T cell receptor beta chains sequenced from one sample in a study of T cells in Graves' hyperthyroidism and ophthalmopathy. Template material for amplifying TCR beta CDR3 regions consisted of RNA transcripts. The study used the HTBI primer set for a first-round RT-PCR of the TCR CDR3. TCRdb called the multiplex PCR reads again in MiXCR, with one record for every CDR3 protein. The table shows about 210,000 distinct CDR3 sequences, with over 15% occurring only once. Sequencing was done on a sample of blood. The receptors here all came from a man in his fifties with Graves' hyperthyroidism.

This clonotype was counted a single time. The genes are TRBV2 and TRBJ1-1; 7 bases fit TRBD1. V lost 8 bases, J lost 4 bases, and 13 bases stayed unmatched. This CDR3 has 15 residues. Germline V gene sequence: CDR1 SNHLY, CDR2 FYNNEI. CDR3 loop: CASVYRGGRPTEAFF. As DNA, the CDR3 is TGTGCCAGCGTCTACAGGGGAGGGAGGCCCACTGAAGCTTTCTTT.

At least ten counts were recorded for this clonotype. This chain links TRBV28 with TRBJ2-3, with TRBD2 matching over 12 bases. Germline V gene lookup returns CDR1 MDHEN and CDR2 SYDVKM. V was pared by 2 bases and J by 4 bases, with 7 bases of the junction left unmatched. There are 17 residues in the CDR3. CDR3 amino acids: CASSLAGTSGQPDTQYF. The CDR3 nucleotides are TGTGCCAGCAGTTTAGCTGGGACTAGCGGGCAACCAGATACGCAGTATTTT.

This clonotype occurred many times. This chain uses TRBV27 with TRBJ2-3, with TRBD2 identical over 9 bases. With 5 bases clipped from V and 6 bases from J, the junction kept 6 bases outside the gene matches. The germline V gene encodes CDR1 MNHEY and CDR2 SMNVEV (reference sequence). There are 14 residues in the CDR3. The CDR3, as DNA: TGTGCCAGCAGTATAATAGCGGGAGCGGATACGCAGTATTTT. This encodes CASSIIAGADTQYF.

The CDR3 region is CASSEFNEKLFF. The CDR3 DNA reads as TGTGCCAGCAGTGAGTTTAATGAAAAACTGTTTTTT. The genes are TRBV6-1 and TRBJ1-4, with D uncertain. V was clipped by 3 bases and J by 4 bases, with 3 bases between them. Per germline, CDR1 MNHNS and CDR2 SASEGT. The CDR3 covers 12 residues.

This CDR3 reads CASKRGDTEAFF. The DNA of the CDR3 is TGTGCCAGCAAACGGGGTGATACTGAAGCTTTCTTT. The V gene is TRBV18, the J gene TRBJ1-1; D not certain. From germline, CDR1 is KGHSH and CDR2 LQKENI. V lost 8 bases to trimming and J lost 5 bases, with 12 bases between them. There are 12 residues in the CDR3.

The chain combines TRBV4-3 with TRBJ2-1; tentative D call: TRBD2 (5 bases). V dropped 1 base and J dropped 6 bases, with 10 bases sitting between them. CDR3 size: 14 residues. Germline V gene data show CDR1 as LGHNA and CDR2 as YSLEER. CDR3: CASSQVGLLNEQFF. Written as DNA, the CDR3 is TGCGCCAGCAGCCAAGTAGGACTTCTCAATGAGCAGTTCTTC.

This clonotype came up many times. The chain recombines TRBV11-2 with TRBJ2-1; 9 bases fit TRBD1. This CDR3 has 15 residues. V lost 7 bases to trimming and J lost 3 bases; unmatched junction nucleotides: 7. Germline-derived CDR1 and CDR2 are SGHAT and FQNNGV. Here the CDR3 reads CASTERGQGYNEQFF. In DNA form, the CDR3 reads TGTGCCAGCACCGAAAGGGGACAGGGCTACAATGAGCAGTTCTTC.

This clonotype was picked up many times. This sequence joins TRBV20-1 and TRBJ2-7, with 16 bases lining up with TRBD2. From germline, CDR1 is DFQATT and CDR2 SNEGSKA (reference sequence). With V trimmed by 6 bases and J by 5 bases, 1 base remained unmatched. The CDR3 runs 13 residues. The CDR3 sequence is CSAGLAGGDEQYF. CDR3 coding DNA: TGCAGTGCGGGACTAGCGGGAGGGGACGAGCAGTACTTC.

The V call is TRBV3-1, the J call TRBJ2-1; D is unclear. Trimming shortened V by 4 bases and J by 8 bases, and 18 bases separated the two germline ends. Germline V gene sequence: CDR1 LGHDT, CDR2 YNNKEL (reference sequence). The CDR3 has 15 residues. CDR3 in DNA: TGTGCCAGCAGCCCCAGCAGAACAGCAGACTATGAGCAGTTCTTC. It encodes CASSPSRTADYEQFF.